The rows below give T cell receptor beta chains drawn from one sample of a study of blood T cell repertoires in COVID-19. The assay was immunoSEQ multiplex PCR, and TCRdb's table has in-frame clones only and misses some. The sample has approximately 170,000 clones, about four fifths seen once. Material: peripheral blood. These receptors were obtained from a man in his 70s with active or convalescent COVID-19. Each CDR3 is given with its conserved first and last residue. A D gene is named only where the DNA matches it firmly. Clone size is given for some rows only: seen once, a few or many times, or a class if the clone is expanded.

d_gene: .
j_gene: TRBJ1-3
v_gene: TRBV11-2
abundance: .
CDR3aa: CASSLSIGNTIYF
CDR3nt: TGTGCCAGCAGCTTATCCATTGGAAACACCATATATTTT

d_gene: .
j_gene: TRBJ2-7
v_gene: TRBV18
abundance: few
CDR3aa: CASSPNTYEQYF
CDR3nt: TGTGCCAGCTCACCAAACACCTACGAGCAGTACTTC

d_gene: TRBD1
j_gene: TRBJ1-2
v_gene: TRBV5-4
abundance: few
CDR3aa: CASSFDRGLGGYTF
CDR3nt: TGTGCCAGCAGCTTCGACAGGGGGTTGGGTGGCTACACCTTC

d_gene: .
j_gene: TRBJ1-2
v_gene: TRBV11-2
abundance: .
CDR3aa: CASSPGGKVVTGYTF
CDR3nt: TGTGCCAGCAGCCCCGGGGGGAAAGTGGTAACTGGCTACACCTTC

d_gene: TRBD1
j_gene: TRBJ1-1
v_gene: TRBV6-5
abundance: .
CDR3aa: CASSYGTGGGTEAFF
CDR3nt: TGTGCCAGCAGTTACGGGACAGGGGGGGGGACTGAAGCTTTCTTT

d_gene: .
j_gene: TRBJ1-5
v_gene: TRBV28
abundance: .
CDR3aa: CASSRQFWGNQPQHF
CDR3nt: TGTGCCAGCAGTCGACAATTCTGGGGCAATCAGCCCCAGCATTTT

d_gene: TRBD1
j_gene: TRBJ1-1
v_gene: TRBV29-1
abundance: .
CDR3aa: CSVERGRANTEAFF
CDR3nt: TGCAGCGTTGAAAGGGGGCGGGCGAACACTGAAGCTTTCTTT

d_gene: .
j_gene: TRBJ2-7
v_gene: TRBV4-2
abundance: .
CDR3aa: CASSPRWRQPYEQYF
CDR3nt: TGTGCCAGCAGCCCCCGCTGGCGGCAGCCGTACGAGCAGTACTTC

d_gene: .
j_gene: TRBJ2-2
v_gene: TRBV7-2
abundance: .
CDR3aa: CASNRDTDTGELFF
CDR3nt: TGTGCCAGCAACCGGGACACCGACACCGGGGAGCTGTTTTTT

d_gene: TRBD1
j_gene: TRBJ1-1
v_gene: TRBV11-2
abundance: .
CDR3aa: CASSIDRVYTEAFF
CDR3nt: TGTGCCAGCAGCATAGACAGGGTCTACACTGAAGCTTTCTTT

d_gene: TRBD2
j_gene: TRBJ2-7
v_gene: TRBV9
abundance: many
CDR3aa: CASSVGRAGEQYF
CDR3nt: TGTGCCAGCAGCGTTGGGAGGGCGGGGGAGCAGTACTTC

d_gene: .
j_gene: TRBJ2-1
v_gene: TRBV7-2
abundance: .
CDR3aa: CASSSPGSQGKQFF
CDR3nt: TGTGCCAGCAGCTCCCCGGGCTCTCAGGGGAAGCAGTTCTTC

d_gene: .
j_gene: TRBJ2-4
v_gene: TRBV5-6
abundance: .
CDR3aa: CASSADTSLAKNIQYF
CDR3nt: TGTGCCAGCAGCGCGGACACCTCCCTAGCCAAAAACATTCAGTACTTC

d_gene: .
j_gene: TRBJ2-1
v_gene: TRBV15
abundance: .
CDR3aa: CATSRDRVSSYNEQFF
CDR3nt: TGTGCCACCAGCAGAGACAGGGTGAGCTCCTACAATGAGCAGTTCTTC

d_gene: .
j_gene: TRBJ2-7
v_gene: TRBV18
abundance: .
CDR3aa: CASSPRQGHEQYF
CDR3nt: TGTGCCAGCTCACCGAGGCAGGGGCACGAGCAGTACTTC

d_gene: TRBD1
j_gene: TRBJ1-2
v_gene: TRBV7-2
abundance: once
CDR3aa: CASSVVQGTEGYTF
CDR3nt: TGTGCCAGCAGCGTCGTACAGGGGACAGAAGGCTACACCTTC

d_gene: .
j_gene: TRBJ1-3
v_gene: TRBV7-8
abundance: .
CDR3aa: CASSLRSRGNTIYF
CDR3nt: TGTGCCAGCAGCTTAAGGTCGAGGGGAAACACCATATATTTT

d_gene: .
j_gene: TRBJ1-1
v_gene: TRBV16
abundance: .
CDR3aa: CASSQFREGTEAFF
CDR3nt: TGTGCCAGCAGCCAATTCAGGGAGGGGACTGAAGCTTTCTTT

d_gene: .
j_gene: TRBJ1-5
v_gene: TRBV24-1
abundance: once
CDR3aa: CATSDLKGGHQPQHF
CDR3nt: TGTGCCACCAGTGATCTGAAGGGAGGACATCAGCCCCAGCATTTT

d_gene: TRBD1
j_gene: TRBJ1-5
v_gene: TRBV19
abundance: .
CDR3aa: CASSPQDRGGNQPQHF
CDR3nt: TGTGCCAGTAGTCCCCAGGACAGGGGAGGAAATCAGCCCCAGCATTTT

d_gene: TRBD1
j_gene: TRBJ1-4
v_gene: TRBV6-5
abundance: .
CDR3aa: CASSYYGTGDEKLFF
CDR3nt: TGTGCCAGCAGTTACTATGGGACAGGGGATGAAAAACTGTTTTTT